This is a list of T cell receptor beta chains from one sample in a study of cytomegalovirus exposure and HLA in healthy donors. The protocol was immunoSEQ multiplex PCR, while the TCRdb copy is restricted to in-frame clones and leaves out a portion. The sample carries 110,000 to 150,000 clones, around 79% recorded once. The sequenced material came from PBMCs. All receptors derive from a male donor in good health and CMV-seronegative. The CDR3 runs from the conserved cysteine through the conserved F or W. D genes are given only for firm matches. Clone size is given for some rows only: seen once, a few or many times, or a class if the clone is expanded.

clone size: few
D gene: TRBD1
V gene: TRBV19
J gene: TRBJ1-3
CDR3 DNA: TGTGCCAGTAGGAGAGACAGGGCCTCTGGAAACACCATATATTTT
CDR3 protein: CASRRDRASGNTIYF

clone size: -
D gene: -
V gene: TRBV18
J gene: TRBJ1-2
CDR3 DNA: TGTGCCAGCTCACCAAGCGGGGGATCCTATGGCTACACCTTC
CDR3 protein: CASSPSGGSYGYTF

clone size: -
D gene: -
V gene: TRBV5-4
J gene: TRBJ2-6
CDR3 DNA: TGTGCCAGCAGCTTAGAACTTGGGGCCAACGTCCTGACTTTC
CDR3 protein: CASSLELGANVLTF

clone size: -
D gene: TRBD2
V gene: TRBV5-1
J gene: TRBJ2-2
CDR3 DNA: TGCGCCAGCAGCTTGATAGCGGGGGATGGCTCGGGGGAGCTGTTTTTT
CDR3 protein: CASSLIAGDGSGELFF

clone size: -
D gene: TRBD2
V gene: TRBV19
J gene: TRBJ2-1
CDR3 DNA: TGTGCCAGTAGTAGGGGGACTAGCGGGCCCCTTTACAATGAGCAGTTCTTC
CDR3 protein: CASSRGTSGPLYNEQFF

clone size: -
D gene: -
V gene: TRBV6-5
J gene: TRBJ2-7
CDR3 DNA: TGTGCCAGCAGGACAGTCTCCTACGAGCAGTACTTC
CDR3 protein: CASRTVSYEQYF

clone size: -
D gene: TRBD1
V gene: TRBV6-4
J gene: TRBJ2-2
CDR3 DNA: TGTGCCAGCACTCGGACAGGGGGAACTACCGGGGAGCTGTTTTTT
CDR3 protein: CASTRTGGTTGELFF

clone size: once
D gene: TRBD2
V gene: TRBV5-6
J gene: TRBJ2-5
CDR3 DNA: TGTGCCAGCACCCGGGGGGGTGGGCAAGAGACCCAGTACTTC
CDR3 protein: CASTRGGGQETQYF

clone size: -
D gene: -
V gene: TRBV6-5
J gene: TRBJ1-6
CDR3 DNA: TGTGCCAGCAGTTCAGTGTCTTATAATTCACCCCTCCACTTT
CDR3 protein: CASSSVSYNSPLHF

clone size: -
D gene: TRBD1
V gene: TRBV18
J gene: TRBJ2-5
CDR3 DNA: TGTGCCAGCGCCCAGGGACAGCAAGAGACCCAGTACTTC
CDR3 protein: CASAQGQQETQYF

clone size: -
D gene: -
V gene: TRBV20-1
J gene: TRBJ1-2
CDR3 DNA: TGCAGTGCTGGGGGGGGGCGAGGCTACACCTTC
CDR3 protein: CSAGGGRGYTF

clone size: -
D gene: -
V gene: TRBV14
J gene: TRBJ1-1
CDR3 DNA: TGTGCCAGCAGCCAAGTGGCAGGGATTACCGAAGCTTTCTTT
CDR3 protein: CASSQVAGITEAFF

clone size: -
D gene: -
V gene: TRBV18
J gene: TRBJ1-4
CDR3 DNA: TGTGCCAGCTCACCAGGGGGGGCCCGCGGCCCAACTAATGAAAAACTGTTTTTT
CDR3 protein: CASSPGGARGPTNEKLFF

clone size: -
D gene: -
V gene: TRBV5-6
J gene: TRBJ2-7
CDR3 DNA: TGTGCCAGCAGCTCTGGCCATAACTCCTACGAGCAGTACTTC
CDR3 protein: CASSSGHNSYEQYF

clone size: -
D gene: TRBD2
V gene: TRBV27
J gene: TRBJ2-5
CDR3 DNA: TGTGCCAGCAGTCAACTAGCGGGAGGCCAAGAGACCCAGTACTTC
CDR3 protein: CASSQLAGGQETQYF

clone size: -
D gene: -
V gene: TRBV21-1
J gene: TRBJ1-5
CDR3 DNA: TGTGCCAGCAGCAAAGCGTGTTTTGGCATCCCAAATCATAGCAATCAGCCCCAGCATTTT
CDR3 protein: CASSKACFGIPNHSNQPQHF

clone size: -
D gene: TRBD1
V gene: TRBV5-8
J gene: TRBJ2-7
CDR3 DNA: TGTGCCAGCAGCTTGACTTTGACAGGGAAAGTCTACGAGCAGTACTTC
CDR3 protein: CASSLTLTGKVYEQYF

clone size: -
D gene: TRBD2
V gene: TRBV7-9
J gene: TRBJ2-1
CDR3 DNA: TGTGCCAGCAGCTCACGGACTAGCGGGATAGCTGAGCAGTTCTTC
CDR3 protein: CASSSRTSGIAEQFF

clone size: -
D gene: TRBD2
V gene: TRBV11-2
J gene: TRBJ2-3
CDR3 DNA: TGTGCCAGCAGCTCCTTCCAGGGACTAGCGGGGGCCGCAGATACGCAGTATTTT
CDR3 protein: CASSSFQGLAGAADTQYF

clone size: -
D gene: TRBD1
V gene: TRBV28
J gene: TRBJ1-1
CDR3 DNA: TGTGCCAGCAGAGCAGGGGGCGGACCTGAAGCTTTCTTT
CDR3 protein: CASRAGGGPEAFF

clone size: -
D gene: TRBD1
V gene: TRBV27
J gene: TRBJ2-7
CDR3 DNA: TGTGCCAGCAGTTCACCGGGGACAGGTTCCTACGAGCAGTACTTC
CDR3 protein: CASSSPGTGSYEQYF

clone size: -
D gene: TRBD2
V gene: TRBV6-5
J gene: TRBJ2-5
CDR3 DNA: TGTGCCAGCAGGACCATCGGGAGGGGAGAGACCCAGTACTTC
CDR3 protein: CASRTIGRGETQYF

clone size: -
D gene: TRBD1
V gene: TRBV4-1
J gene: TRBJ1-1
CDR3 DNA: TGCGCCAGCAGCCAATTCGGACAGGGGATGACTGAAGCTTTCTTT
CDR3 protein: CASSQFGQGMTEAFF

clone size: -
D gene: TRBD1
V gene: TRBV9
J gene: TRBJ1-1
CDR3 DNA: TGTGCCAGCAGCGCCAGGGGGCACGACACTGAAGCTTTCTTT
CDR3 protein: CASSARGHDTEAFF

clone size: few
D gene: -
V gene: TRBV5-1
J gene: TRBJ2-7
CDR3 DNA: TGCGCCAGCAGCCCCACAGGGAACTACGAGCAGTACTTC
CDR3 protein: CASSPTGNYEQYF

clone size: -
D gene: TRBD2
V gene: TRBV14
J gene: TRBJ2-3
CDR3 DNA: TGTGCCAGCAGCCATCGTCTAGCGGGAGCGAGCGATACGCAGTATTTT
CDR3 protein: CASSHRLAGASDTQYF

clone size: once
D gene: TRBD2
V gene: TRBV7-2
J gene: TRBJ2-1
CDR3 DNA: TGTGCCAGCAGCTTTCTCCCCCGGGGGGGCCAAAATGAGCAGTTCTTC
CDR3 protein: CASSFLPRGGQNEQFF

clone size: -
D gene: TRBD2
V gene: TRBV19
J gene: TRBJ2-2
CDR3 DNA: TGTGCCAGTACCCCGGGACTAGCGGGAGGGCCGGCCGGGGAGCTGTTTTTT
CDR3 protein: CASTPGLAGGPAGELFF

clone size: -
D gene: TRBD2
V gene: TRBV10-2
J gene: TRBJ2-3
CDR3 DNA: TGCGCCAGCAGTGAGTCCGTCGTCGGACTAGCGTCCGCAGATACGCAGTATTTT
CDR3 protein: CASSESVVGLASADTQYF

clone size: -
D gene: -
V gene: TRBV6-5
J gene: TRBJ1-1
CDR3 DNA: TGTGCCAGCAGTTACTCGTCCGGGGTTAACACTGAAGCTTTCTTT
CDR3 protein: CASSYSSGVNTEAFF

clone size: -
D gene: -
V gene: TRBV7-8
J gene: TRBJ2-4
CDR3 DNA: TGTGCCAGCAGCCTACAGGGAGTTATAGCCAAAAACAGTCAGTACTTC
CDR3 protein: CASSLQGVIAKNSQYF

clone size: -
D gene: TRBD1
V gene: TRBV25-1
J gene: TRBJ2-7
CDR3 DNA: TGTGCCAGCAGTACTAAGCCCGGGACAGGGTCGGACGAGCAGTACTTC
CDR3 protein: CASSTKPGTGSDEQYF

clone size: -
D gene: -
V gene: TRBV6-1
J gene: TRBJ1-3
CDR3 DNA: TGTGCCGGGGGCAGGGGCTCTGGAAACACCATATATTTT
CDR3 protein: CAGGRGSGNTIYF

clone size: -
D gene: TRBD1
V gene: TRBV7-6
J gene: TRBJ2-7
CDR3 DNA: TGTGCCAGCAGCGGACAGGGGGCAAGAGAGCAGTACTTC
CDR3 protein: CASSGQGAREQYF

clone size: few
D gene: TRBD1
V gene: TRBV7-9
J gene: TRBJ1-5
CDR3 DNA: TGTGCCAGCAGCGCACCCGGGACAGGAGCCTCCAATCAGCCCCAGCATTTT
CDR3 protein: CASSAPGTGASNQPQHF

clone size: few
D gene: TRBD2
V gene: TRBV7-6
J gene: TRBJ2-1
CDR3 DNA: TGTGCCAGCAGCTCAGAGCCGGGAGGGGACAATGAGCAGTTCTTC
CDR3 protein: CASSSEPGGDNEQFF

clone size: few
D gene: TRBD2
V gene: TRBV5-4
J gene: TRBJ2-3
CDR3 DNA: TGTGCCAGCAGCATCGATAGCGGGAGAGGCACAGATACGCAGTATTTT
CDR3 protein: CASSIDSGRGTDTQYF

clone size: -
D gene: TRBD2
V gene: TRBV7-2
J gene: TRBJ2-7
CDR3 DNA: TGTGCCAGCAGCCAGAGGACTAGCGGGGGGGGTGAGCAGTACTTC
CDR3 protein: CASSQRTSGGGEQYF

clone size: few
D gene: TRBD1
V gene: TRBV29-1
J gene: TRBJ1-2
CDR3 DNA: TGCAGCGTAGGACAGGGAGGCCATGGCTACACCTTC
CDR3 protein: CSVGQGGHGYTF

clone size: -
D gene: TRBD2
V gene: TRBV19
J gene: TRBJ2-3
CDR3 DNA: TGTGCCAGTCGTATCGAAAGCGGGAACACAGATACGCAGTATTTT
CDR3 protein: CASRIESGNTDTQYF

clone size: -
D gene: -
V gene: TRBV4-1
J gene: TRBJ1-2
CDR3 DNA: TGCGCCAGCAGCCAAGACCCTGGGGGCTCTGGCTACACCTTC
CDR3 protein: CASSQDPGGSGYTF

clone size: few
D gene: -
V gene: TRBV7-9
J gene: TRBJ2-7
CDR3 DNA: TGTGCCAGCACCTCGTGGACGGGAGCCTACGAGCAGTACTTC
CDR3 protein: CASTSWTGAYEQYF

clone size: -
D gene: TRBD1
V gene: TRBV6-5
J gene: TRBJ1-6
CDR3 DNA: TGTGCCAGCTCGACGAACAGGGGGCGCGTCTCACCCCTCCACTTT
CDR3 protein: CASSTNRGRVSPLHF

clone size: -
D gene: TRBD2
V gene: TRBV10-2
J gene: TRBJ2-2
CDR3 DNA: TGCGCCAGCAGTGGGAAGACTAGCGGGGGGCCCGGACACTTCACCGGGGAGCTGTTTTTT
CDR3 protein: CASSGKTSGGPGHFTGELFF

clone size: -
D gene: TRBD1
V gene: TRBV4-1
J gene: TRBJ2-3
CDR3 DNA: TGCGCCAGCAGCCTCAACAGGGGTAGGGGTATAGATACGCAGTATTTT
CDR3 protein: CASSLNRGRGIDTQYF

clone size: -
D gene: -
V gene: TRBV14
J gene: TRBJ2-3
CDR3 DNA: TGTGCCAGCAGCCCACAACCAGGGATTGGAACAGATACGCAGTATTTT
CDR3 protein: CASSPQPGIGTDTQYF